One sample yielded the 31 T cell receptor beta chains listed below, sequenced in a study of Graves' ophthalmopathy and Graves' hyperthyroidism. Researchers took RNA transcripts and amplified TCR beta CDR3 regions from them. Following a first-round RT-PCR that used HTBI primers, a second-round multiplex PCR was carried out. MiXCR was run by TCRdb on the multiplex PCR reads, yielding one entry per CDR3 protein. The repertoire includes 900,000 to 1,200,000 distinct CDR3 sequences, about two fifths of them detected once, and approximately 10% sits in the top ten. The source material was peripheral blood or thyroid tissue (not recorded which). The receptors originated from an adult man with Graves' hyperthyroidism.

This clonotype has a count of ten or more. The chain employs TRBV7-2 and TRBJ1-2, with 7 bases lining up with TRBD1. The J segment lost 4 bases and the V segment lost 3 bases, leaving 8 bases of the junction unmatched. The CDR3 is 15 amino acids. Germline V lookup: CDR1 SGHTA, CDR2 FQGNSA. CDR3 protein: CASSFSTQGGYGYTF. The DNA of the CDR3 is TGTGCCAGCAGCTTTTCAACCCAGGGGGGCTATGGCTACACCTTC.

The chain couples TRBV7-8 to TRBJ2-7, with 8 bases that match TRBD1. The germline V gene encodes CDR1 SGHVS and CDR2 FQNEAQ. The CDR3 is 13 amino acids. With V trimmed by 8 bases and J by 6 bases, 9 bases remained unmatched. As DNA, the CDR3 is TGTGCCAGCCACCCGGGACAGGCAAGCGAGCAGTACTTC. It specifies CASHPGQASEQYF. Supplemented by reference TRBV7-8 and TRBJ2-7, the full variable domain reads GAGVSQSPRYKVAKRGQDVALRCDPISGHVSLFWYQQALGQGPEFLTYFQNEAQLDKSGLPSDRFFAERPEGSVSTLKIQRTQQEDSAVYLCASHPGQASEQYFGPGTRLTVT.

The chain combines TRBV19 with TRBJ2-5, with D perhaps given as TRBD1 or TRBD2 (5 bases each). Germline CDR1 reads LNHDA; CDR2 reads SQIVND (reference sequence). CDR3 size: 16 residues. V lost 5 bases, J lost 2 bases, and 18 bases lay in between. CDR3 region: CASSPDSLRGQETQYF. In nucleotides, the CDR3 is TGTGCCAGTAGTCCGGACTCCCTTAGGGGACAAGAGACCCAGTACTTC. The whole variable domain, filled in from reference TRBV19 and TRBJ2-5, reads DGGITQSPKYLFRKEGQNVTLSCEQNLNHDAMYWYRQDPGQGLRLIYYSQIVNDFQKGDIAEGYSVSREKKESFPLTVTSAQKNPTAFYLCASSPDSLRGQETQYFGPGTRLLVL.

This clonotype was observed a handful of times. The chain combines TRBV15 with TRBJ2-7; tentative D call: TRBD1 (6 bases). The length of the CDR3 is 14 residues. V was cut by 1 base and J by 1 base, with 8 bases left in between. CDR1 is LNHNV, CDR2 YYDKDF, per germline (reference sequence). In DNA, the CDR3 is TGTGCCACCAGCAGAGGACAGGTTTCCTACGAGCAGTACTTC. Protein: CATSRGQVSYEQYF.

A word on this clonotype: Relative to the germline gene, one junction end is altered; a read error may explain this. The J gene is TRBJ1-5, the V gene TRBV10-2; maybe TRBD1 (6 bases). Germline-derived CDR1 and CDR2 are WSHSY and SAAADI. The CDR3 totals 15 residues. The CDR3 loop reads CASSYSEDRNQPQHF. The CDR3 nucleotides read TGTGCCAGCAGTTACTCCGAGGACAGAAATCAGCCCCAGCATTTT.

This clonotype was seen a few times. The CDR3 protein is CATSRVPRGGANYGYTF. CDR3 sequence (DNA): TGTGCCACCAGCAGAGTGCCCCGCGGGGGAGCTAACTATGGCTACACCTTC. V and J are TRBV15 and TRBJ1-2; the D gene is possibly TRBD1 (5 bases). There are 17 residues in the CDR3. Trimming shortened V by 1 base and J by 0 bases, and 15 bases separated the two germline ends. Germline V gives CDR1 LNHNV, CDR2 YYDKDF (reference sequence).

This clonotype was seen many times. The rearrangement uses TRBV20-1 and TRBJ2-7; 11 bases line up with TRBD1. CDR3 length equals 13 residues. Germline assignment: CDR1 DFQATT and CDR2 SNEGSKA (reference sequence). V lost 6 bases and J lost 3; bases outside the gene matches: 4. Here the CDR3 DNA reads TGCAGTGCAACCGGGACAGGGGGCTACGAGCAGTACTTC. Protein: CSATGTGGYEQYF.

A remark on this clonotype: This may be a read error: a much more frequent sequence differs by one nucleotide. In DNA, the CDR3 is TGCGCCAGCAGCCAGGTCACAGGAGCAGAAGCTTCCTTT. Translated: CASSQVTGAEASF. The chain uses TRBV4-1 and TRBJ1-1, with D possibly matching TRBD1 (5 bases). Germline CDR1 and CDR2: MGHRA and YSYEKL. This CDR3 region has 13 residues.

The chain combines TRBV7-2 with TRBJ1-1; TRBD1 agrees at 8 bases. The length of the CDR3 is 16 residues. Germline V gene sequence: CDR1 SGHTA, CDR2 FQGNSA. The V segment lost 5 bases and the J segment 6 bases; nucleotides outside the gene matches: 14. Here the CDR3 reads CASSRGQGLGDAEAFF. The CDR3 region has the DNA TGTGCCAGCAGCCGCGGACAGGGTCTCGGCGACGCTGAAGCTTTCTTT. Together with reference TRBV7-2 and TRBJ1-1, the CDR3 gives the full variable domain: GAGVSQSPSNKVTEKGKDVELRCDPISGHTALYWYRQSLGQGLEFLIYFQGNSAPDKSGLPSDRFSAERTGGSVSTLTIQRTQQEDSAVYLCASSRGQGLGDAEAFFGQGTRLTVV.

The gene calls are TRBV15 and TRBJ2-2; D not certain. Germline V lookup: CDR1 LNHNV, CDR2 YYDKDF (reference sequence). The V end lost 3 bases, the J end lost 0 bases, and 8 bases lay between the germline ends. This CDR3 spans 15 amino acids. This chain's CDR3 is CATSSSLANTGELFF. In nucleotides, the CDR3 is TGTGCCACCAGCAGTTCGCTGGCGAACACCGGGGAGCTGTTTTTT.

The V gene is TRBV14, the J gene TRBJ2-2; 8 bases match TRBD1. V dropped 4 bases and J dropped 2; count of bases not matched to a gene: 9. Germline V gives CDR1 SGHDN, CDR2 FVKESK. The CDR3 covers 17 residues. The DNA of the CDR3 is TGTGCCAGCAGCCGATTGCGGGACAGGCACAACACCGGGGAGCTGTTTTTT. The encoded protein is CASSRLRDRHNTGELFF.

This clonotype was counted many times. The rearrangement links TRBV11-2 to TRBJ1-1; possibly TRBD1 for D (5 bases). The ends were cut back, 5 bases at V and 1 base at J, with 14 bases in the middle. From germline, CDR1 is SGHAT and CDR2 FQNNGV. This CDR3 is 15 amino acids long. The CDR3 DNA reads TGTGCCAGCAGCCATCGACAGAGGAGGAACACTGAAGCTTTCTTT. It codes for CASSHRQRRNTEAFF.

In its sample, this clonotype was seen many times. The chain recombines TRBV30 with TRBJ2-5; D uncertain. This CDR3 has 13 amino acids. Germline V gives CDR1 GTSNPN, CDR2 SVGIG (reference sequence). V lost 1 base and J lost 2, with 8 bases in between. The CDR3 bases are TGTGCCTGGAGTGGAACAGTACAAGAGACCCAGTACTTC. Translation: CAWSGTVQETQYF.

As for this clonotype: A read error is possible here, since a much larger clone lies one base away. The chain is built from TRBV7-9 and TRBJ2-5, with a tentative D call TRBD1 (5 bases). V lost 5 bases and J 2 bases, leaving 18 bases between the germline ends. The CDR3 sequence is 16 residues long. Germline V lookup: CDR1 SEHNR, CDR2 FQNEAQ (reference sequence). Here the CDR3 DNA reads TGTGCCAGCAGCCCAACAGGACGATCCGATCAAGAGACCCAGTACTTC. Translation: CASSPTGRSDQETQYF.

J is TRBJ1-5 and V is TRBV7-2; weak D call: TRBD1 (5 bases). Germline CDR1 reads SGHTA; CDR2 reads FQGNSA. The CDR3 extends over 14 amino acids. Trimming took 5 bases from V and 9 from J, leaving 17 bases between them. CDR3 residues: CASSVFRVPRPQHF. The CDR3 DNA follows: TGTGCCAGCAGCGTTTTCAGGGTTCCTAGGCCCCAGCATTTT.

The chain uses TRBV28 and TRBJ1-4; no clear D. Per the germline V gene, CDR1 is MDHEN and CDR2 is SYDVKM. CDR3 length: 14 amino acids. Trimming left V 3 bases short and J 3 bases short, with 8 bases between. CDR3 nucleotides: TGTGCCAGCAGTTTGGCGGGTCCTAATGAAAAACTGTTTTTT. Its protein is CASSLAGPNEKLFF.

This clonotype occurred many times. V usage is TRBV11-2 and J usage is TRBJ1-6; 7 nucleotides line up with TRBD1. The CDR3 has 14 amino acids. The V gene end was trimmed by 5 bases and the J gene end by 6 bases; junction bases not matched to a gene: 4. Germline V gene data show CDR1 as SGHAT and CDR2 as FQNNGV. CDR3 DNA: TGTGCCAGCAGCGCAGGGGGTAGTAATTCACCCCTCCACTTT. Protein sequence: CASSAGGSNSPLHF.

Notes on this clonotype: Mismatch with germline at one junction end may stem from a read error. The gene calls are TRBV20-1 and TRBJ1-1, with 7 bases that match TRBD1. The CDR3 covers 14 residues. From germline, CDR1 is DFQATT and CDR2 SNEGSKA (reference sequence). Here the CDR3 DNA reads TGCAGTGCTAGAGACTGGGACAGTATCACTGAAGCTTCCTTT. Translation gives CSARDWDSITEASF.

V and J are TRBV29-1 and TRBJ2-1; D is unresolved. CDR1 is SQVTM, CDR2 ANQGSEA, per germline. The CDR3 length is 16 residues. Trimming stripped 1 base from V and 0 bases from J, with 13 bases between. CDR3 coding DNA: TGCAGCGTTGAAGGACGGATAAAGAGCTCCTACAATGAGCAGTTCTTC. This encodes CSVEGRIKSSYNEQFF.

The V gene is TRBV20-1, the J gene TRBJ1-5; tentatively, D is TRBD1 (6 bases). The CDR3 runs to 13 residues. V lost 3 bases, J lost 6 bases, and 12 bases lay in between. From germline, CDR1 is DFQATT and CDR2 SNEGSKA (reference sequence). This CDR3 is CSARPGVVQPQHF. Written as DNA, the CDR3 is TGCAGTGCTAGGCCAGGGGTCGTTCAGCCCCAGCATTTT.

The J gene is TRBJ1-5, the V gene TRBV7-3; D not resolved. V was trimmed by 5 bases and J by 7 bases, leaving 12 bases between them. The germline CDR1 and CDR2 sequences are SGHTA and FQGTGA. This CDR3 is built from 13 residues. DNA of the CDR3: TGTGCCAGCAGCCTAGTCCCCACCCAGCCCCAGCATTTT. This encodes CASSLVPTQPQHF.

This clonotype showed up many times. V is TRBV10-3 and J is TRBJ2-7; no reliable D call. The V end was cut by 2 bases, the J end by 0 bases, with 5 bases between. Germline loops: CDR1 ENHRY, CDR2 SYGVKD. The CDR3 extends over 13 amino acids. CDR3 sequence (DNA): TGTGCCATCAGTGAGCGACCCTCCTACGAGCAGTACTTC. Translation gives CAISERPSYEQYF.

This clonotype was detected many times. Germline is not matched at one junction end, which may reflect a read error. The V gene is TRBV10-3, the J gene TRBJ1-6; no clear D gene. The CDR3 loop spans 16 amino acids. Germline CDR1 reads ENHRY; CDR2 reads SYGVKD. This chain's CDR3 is CASSGWTTAYNSPLHF. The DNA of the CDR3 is TGTGCCAGCAGTGGATGGACGACGGCCTATAATTCACCCCTCCACTTT.

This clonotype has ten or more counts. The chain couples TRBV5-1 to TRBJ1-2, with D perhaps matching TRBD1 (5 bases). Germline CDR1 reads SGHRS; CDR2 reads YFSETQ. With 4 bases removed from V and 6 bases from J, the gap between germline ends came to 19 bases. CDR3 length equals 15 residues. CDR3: CASSLDPDSAHGYTF. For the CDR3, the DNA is TGCGCCAGCAGCCTAGACCCCGACAGTGCTCATGGCTACACCTTC.

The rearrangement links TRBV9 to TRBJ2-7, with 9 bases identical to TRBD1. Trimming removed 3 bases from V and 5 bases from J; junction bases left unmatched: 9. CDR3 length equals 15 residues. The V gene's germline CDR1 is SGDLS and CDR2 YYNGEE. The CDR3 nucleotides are TGTGCCAGCAGCGCGACAGGGGGTCCTATCAACGAGCAGTACTTC. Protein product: CASSATGGPINEQYF.

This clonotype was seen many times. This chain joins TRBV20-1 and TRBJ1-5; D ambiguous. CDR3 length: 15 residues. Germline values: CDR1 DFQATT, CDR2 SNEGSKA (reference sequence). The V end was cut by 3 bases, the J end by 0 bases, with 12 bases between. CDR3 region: CSASPVPYSNQPQHF. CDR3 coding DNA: TGCAGTGCTAGTCCAGTCCCCTATAGCAATCAGCCCCAGCATTTT.

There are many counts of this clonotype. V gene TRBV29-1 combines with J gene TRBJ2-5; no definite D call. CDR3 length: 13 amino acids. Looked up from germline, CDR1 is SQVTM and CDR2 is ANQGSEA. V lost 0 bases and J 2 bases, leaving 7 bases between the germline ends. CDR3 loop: CSVEDLGQETQYF. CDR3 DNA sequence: TGCAGCGTTGAAGATTTGGGGCAAGAGACCCAGTACTTC.

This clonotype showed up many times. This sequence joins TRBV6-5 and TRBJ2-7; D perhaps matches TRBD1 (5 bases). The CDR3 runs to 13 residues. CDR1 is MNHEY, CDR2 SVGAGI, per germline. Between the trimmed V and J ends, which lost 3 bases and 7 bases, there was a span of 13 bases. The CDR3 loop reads CASSYSQGGEQYF. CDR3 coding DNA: TGTGCCAGCAGTTATTCTCAGGGTGGTGAGCAGTACTTC.

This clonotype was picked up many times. CDR3 DNA sequence: TGTGCCAGCAGCCCCCGGCGGGGGAACTACGAGCAGTACTTC. This codes for CASSPRRGNYEQYF. V and J are TRBV7-9 and TRBJ2-7; 7 nucleotides align to TRBD2. The germline V gene encodes CDR1 SEHNR and CDR2 FQNEAQ (reference sequence). There are 14 residues in the CDR3. Trimming at V came to 5 bases and at J to 3 bases, leaving 7 bases not matched to a gene.

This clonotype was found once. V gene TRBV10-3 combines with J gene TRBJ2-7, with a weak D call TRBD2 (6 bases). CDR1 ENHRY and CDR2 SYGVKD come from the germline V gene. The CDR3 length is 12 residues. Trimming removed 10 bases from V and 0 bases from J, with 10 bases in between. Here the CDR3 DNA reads TGTGCCACCGCGGGGAGCTCCTACGAGCAGTACTTC. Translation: CATAGSSYEQYF.

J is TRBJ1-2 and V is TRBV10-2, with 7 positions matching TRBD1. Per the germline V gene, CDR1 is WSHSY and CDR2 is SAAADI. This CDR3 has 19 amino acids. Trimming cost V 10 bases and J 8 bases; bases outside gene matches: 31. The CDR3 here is CATTVRDSSDRRPKGGYTF. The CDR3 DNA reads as TGCGCCACCACAGTTAGAGATTCGTCGGACAGGCGGCCTAAAGGGGGCTACACCTTC.